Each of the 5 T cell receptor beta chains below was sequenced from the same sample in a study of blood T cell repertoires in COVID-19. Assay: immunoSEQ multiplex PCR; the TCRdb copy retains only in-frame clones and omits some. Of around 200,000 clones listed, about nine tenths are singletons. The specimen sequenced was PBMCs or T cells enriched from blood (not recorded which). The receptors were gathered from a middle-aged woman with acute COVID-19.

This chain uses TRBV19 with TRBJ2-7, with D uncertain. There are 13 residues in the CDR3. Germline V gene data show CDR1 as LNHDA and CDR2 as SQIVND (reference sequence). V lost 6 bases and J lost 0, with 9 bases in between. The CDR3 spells CASRSQSSYEQYF. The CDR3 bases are TGTGCCAGTAGGTCTCAGTCCTCCTACGAGCAGTACTTC.

In DNA, the CDR3 is TGTGCCAGCAGTCCACGGACAGCAACTAATGAAAAACTGTTTTTT. Translating gives CASSPRTATNEKLFF. This rearrangement joins TRBV6-5 to TRBJ1-4, with a weak D call TRBD1 (6 bases). Deletions cut 5 bases from V and 0 bases from J, with 10 bases between. The CDR3 spans 15 residues. The V gene's germline CDR1 is MNHEY and CDR2 SVGAGI.

The CDR3 sequence: CASSFLDRVFYGYTF. CDR3 in DNA: TGTGCCAGCAGCTTCCTGGACAGGGTTTTCTATGGCTACACCTTC. This sequence joins TRBV7-2 and TRBJ1-2; TRBD1 aligns across 8 bases. V was clipped by 3 bases and J by 4 bases; unmatched bases: 7. The CDR3 extends over 15 amino acids. Germline values: CDR1 SGHTA, CDR2 FQGNSA.

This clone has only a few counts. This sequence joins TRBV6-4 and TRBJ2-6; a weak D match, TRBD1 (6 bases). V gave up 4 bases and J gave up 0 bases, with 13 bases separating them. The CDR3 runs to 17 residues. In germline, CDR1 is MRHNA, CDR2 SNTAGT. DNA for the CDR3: TGTGCCAGCAGTGGCGGACAGTCCGACTCTGGGGCCAACGTCCTGACTTTC. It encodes CASSGGQSDSGANVLTF.

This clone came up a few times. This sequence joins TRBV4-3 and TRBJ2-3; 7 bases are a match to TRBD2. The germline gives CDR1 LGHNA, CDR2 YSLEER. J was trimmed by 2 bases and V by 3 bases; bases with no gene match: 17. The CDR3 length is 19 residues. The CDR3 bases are TGCGCCAGCAGCCAGAGGGCCAGGGTAGCGGGCCCCCCCACAGATACGCAGTATTTT. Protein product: CASSQRARVAGPPTDTQYF.